The rows below give T cell receptor beta chains drawn from one sample of a study of OX40 agonist ivuxolimab in advanced cancers. Assay used: immunoSEQ multiplex PCR; TCRdb lists only in-frame clones, some missing. The sample shows around 40,000 clones, 70% to 90% of them seen only once. The sample consisted of CD4+ or CD8+ T cells sorted from blood, taken in a trial of the OX40 agonist ivuxolimab. Receptors originate from an adult with an advanced solid tumor such as melanoma, head and neck, liver or kidney cancer. The CDR3 runs from the conserved cysteine through the conserved F or W. The order of the fields is clone size, D gene, J gene, V gene, CDR3 protein, CDR3 DNA. D genes are given only for firm matches. Expanded clones get a size class; other rows say once, few or many, or leave the size out.

>-|-|TRBJ2-5|TRBV4-1
CASSQVGFIRTQYF
TGCGCCAGCAGCCAAGTAGGGTTTATACGGACCCAGTACTTC
>-|TRBD2|TRBJ2-7|TRBV4-2
CASSQDGEGSGRYEQYF
TGTGCCAGCAGCCAAGATGGGGAAGGTAGCGGGAGGTACGAGCAGTACTTC
>few|-|TRBJ1-5|TRBV19
CASTLGAYQPQHF
TGTGCCAGTACCCTAGGGGCTTATCAGCCCCAGCATTTT
>-|-|TRBJ2-1|TRBV4-1
CASSQEEQFF
TGCGCCAGCAGCCAAGAGGAGCAGTTCTTC
>-|TRBD1|TRBJ1-2|TRBV7-8
CASSLGTGYTGYTF
TGTGCCAGCAGCTTAGGGACAGGGTACACTGGCTACACCTTC
>-|-|TRBJ2-3|TRBV6-5
CATGGSTDTQYF
TGTGCCACTGGGGGGAGCACAGATACGCAGTATTTT
>few|-|TRBJ1-1|TRBV5-1
CASSLGTEAFF
TGCGCCAGCAGCTTGGGGACTGAAGCTTTCTTT
>-|-|TRBJ1-2|TRBV28
CASSSLTTRMYGYTF
TGTGCCAGCAGTTCCCTGACAACCAGGATGTATGGCTACACCTTC
>-|-|TRBJ2-2|TRBV7-6
CASTLLGLRDTGELFF
TGTGCCAGCACCCTCCTAGGATTGAGGGACACCGGGGAGCTGTTTTTT
>-|-|TRBJ1-5|TRBV27
CASRWVGSNQPQHF
TGTGCCAGTCGATGGGTTGGTAGCAATCAGCCCCAGCATTTT
>-|-|TRBJ2-1|TRBV27
CASSSFPDEQFF
TGTGCCAGCAGTTCTTTCCCCGATGAGCAGTTCTTC
>-|-|TRBJ1-2|TRBV29-1
CSVERLGSNYGYTF
TGCAGCGTTGAAAGGCTGGGCAGCAACTATGGCTACACCTTC
>once|-|TRBJ2-7|TRBV12-5
CASGQLNRGGSYEQYF
TGTGCTAGTGGTCAACTAAACAGGGGAGGCAGCTACGAGCAGTACTTC
>once|-|TRBJ1-3|TRBV19
CASSIDPRSGNTIYF
TGTGCCAGTAGTATAGATCCGCGCTCTGGAAACACCATATATTTT
>-|-|TRBJ2-5|TRBV7-9
CASSLAQAVQETQYF
TGTGCCAGCAGCTTAGCTCAGGCAGTCCAAGAGACCCAGTACTTC
>-|-|TRBJ1-1|TRBV27
CASSDVLTEAFF
TGTGCCAGCAGTGATGTGCTAACTGAAGCTTTCTTT
>-|-|TRBJ2-5|TRBV15
CATSRDGSQETQYF
TGTGCCACCAGCAGAGACGGGAGCCAAGAGACCCAGTACTTC
>-|-|TRBJ2-1|TRBV25-1
CASSDVGKEEQFF
TGTGCCAGCAGTGATGTAGGTAAGGAAGAGCAGTTCTTC
>-|TRBD1|TRBJ1-2|TRBV7-9
CASSGTGEGYTF
TGTGCCAGCAGCGGGACAGGTGAAGGCTACACCTTC
>-|-|TRBJ1-2|TRBV15
CATSRENEGGGYTF
TGTGCCACCAGCAGAGAGAACGAGGGAGGTGGCTACACCTTC
>-|TRBD1|TRBJ1-2|TRBV7-9
CASSPPGQGMGYTF
TGTGCCAGCAGCCCCCCGGGACAGGGAATGGGCTACACCTTC
>once|-|TRBJ1-1|TRBV28
CASSPLGVVNTEAFF
TGTGCCAGCAGTCCATTGGGGGTCGTGAACACTGAAGCTTTCTTT
>-|-|TRBJ1-1|TRBV7-2
CASSSMGMNTEAFF
TGTGCCAGCAGCTCGATGGGGATGAACACTGAAGCTTTCTTT
>-|-|TRBJ1-1|TRBV10-3
CAISESWGGQTNTEAFF
TGTGCCATCAGTGAGTCGTGGGGCGGACAGACGAACACTGAAGCTTTCTTT
>few|-|TRBJ2-3|TRBV6-4
CASSDSVGGADTQYF
TGTGCCAGCAGTGACTCAGTCGGGGGCGCCGATACGCAGTATTTT
>-|-|TRBJ1-1|TRBV13
CASSYTEAFF
TGTGCCAGCAGCTACACTGAAGCTTTCTTT
>-|TRBD1|TRBJ2-7|TRBV7-9
CASSPGTGGYEQYF
TGTGCCAGCAGCCCTGGGACAGGGGGGTACGAGCAGTACTTC
>-|TRBD2|TRBJ2-7|TRBV7-7
CASTGIREGDYEQYF
TGTGCGTCAACAGGGATCCGGGAGGGAGACTACGAGCAGTACTTC
>-|-|TRBJ2-7|TRBV2
CASSEVPSYEQYF
TGTGCCAGCAGTGAGGTCCCCTCCTACGAGCAGTACTTC
>once|-|TRBJ2-7|TRBV28
CASSSPHPGVYSYEQYF
TGTGCCAGCAGTTCCCCCCACCCGGGGGTGTACTCCTACGAGCAGTACTTC
>-|TRBD2|TRBJ2-1|TRBV10-3
CAISTSERALQNEQFF
TGTGCCATCAGTACTAGCGAGAGGGCCCTTCAAAATGAGCAGTTCTTC
>-|TRBD1|TRBJ2-1|TRBV18
CASRFRDRPIWEQFF
TGTGCCAGCAGGTTCCGGGACAGACCAATTTGGGAGCAGTTCTTC
>-|-|TRBJ2-7|TRBV6-5
CASSYSRTVYEQYF
TGTGCCAGCAGTTACTCAAGGACAGTCTACGAGCAGTACTTC
>-|-|TRBJ2-2|TRBV7-8
CASGNHRDNTGELFF
TGTGCCAGCGGAAACCACAGGGATAACACCGGGGAGCTGTTTTTT
>large|-|TRBJ1-5|TRBV6-5
CASSYSGGSNQPQHF
TGTGCCAGCAGTTACTCTGGGGGGAGCAATCAGCCCCAGCATTTT
>-|-|TRBJ1-5|TRBV27
CASSPFGSYGNQPQHF
TGTGCCAGCAGTCCCTTCGGCTCGTACGGCAATCAGCCCCAGCATTTT
>-|-|TRBJ2-1|TRBV6-6
CVAGNLGGEQFF
TGTGTCGCAGGGAATTTGGGGGGTGAGCAGTTCTTC
>-|-|TRBJ2-5|TRBV14
CASSQTGQETQYF
TGTGCCAGCAGCCAAACAGGGCAAGAGACCCAGTACTTC
>-|-|TRBJ2-2|TRBV10-3
CATGPRQEGPGELFF
TGTGCCACGGGGCCGAGACAGGAGGGTCCCGGGGAGCTGTTTTTT
>-|-|TRBJ2-7|TRBV6-4
CASSEVTVDEQYF
TGTGCCAGCAGTGAAGTCACAGTCGACGAGCAGTACTTC
>-|-|TRBJ1-3|TRBV5-5
CASSLLRAGSGNTIYF
TGTGCCAGCAGCTTGTTGCGGGCAGGGTCTGGAAACACCATATATTTT
>medium-sized|TRBD1|TRBJ2-7|TRBV11-2
CASSLGQGADEQYF
TGTGCCAGCAGCTTAGGGCAGGGGGCCGACGAGCAGTACTTC
>-|TRBD1|TRBJ2-5|TRBV28
CASSLGGQALSETQYF
TGTGCCAGCAGTTTGGGGGGACAGGCCTTGTCAGAGACCCAGTACTTC
>-|-|TRBJ2-1|TRBV16
CASSLRGPTHNEQFF
TGTGCCAGCAGCCTGCGGGGCCCGACCCACAATGAGCAGTTCTTC
>-|TRBD2|TRBJ2-5|TRBV27
CASSFRAGGFQETQYF
TGTGCCAGCAGTTTCAGGGCGGGGGGCTTCCAAGAGACCCAGTACTTC